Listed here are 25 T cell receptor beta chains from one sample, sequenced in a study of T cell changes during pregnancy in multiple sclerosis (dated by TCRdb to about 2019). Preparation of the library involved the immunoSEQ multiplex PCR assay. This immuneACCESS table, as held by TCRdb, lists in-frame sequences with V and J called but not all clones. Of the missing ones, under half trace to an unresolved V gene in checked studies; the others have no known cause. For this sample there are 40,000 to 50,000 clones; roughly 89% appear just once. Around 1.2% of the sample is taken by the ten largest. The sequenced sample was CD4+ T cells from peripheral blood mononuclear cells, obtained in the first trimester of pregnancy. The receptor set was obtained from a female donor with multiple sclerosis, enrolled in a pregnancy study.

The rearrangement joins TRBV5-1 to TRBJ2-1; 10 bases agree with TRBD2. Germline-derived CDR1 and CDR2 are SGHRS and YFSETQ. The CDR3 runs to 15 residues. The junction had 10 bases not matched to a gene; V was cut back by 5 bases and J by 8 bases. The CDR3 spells CASRSLAGVQDEQFF. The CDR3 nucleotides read TGCGCCAGCAGAAGCCTAGCGGGAGTTCAGGATGAGCAGTTCTTC.

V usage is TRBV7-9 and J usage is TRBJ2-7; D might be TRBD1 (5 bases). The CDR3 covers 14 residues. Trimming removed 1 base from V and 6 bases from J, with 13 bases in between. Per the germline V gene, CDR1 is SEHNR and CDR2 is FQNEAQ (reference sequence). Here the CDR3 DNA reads TGTGCCAGCAGCTTAGGCGTCAGGGCAACCGAGCAGTACTTC. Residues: CASSLGVRATEQYF.

The CDR3 region is CATWGLAHEQYF. CDR3 bases: TGTGCCACCTGGGGACTAGCCCACGAGCAGTACTTC. The chain couples TRBV28 to TRBJ2-7, with 9 positions matching TRBD2. Germline-derived CDR1 and CDR2 are MDHEN and SYDVKM. The V and J ends lost 10 bases and 5 bases, in that order; junction bases with no gene match: 6. The CDR3 spans 12 residues.

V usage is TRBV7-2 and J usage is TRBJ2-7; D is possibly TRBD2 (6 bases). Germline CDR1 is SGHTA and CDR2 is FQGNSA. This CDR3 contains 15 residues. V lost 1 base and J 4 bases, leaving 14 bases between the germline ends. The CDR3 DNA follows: TGTGCCAGCAGCTTAGTCTTTTTGAGCGGGTACGAGCAGTACTTC. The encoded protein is CASSLVFLSGYEQYF.

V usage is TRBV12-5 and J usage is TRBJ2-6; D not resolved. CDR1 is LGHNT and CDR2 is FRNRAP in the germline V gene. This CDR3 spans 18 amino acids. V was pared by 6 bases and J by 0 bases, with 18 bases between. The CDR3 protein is CASGPGPLPSSGANVLTF. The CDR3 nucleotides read TGTGCTAGTGGCCCCGGTCCACTCCCTTCCTCTGGGGCCAACGTCCTGACTTTC.

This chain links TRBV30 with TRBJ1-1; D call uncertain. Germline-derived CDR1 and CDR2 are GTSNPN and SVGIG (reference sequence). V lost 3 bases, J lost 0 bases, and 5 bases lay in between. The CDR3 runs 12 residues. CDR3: CAWRAVNTEAFF. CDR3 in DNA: TGTGCCTGGAGAGCGGTGAACACTGAAGCTTTCTTT.

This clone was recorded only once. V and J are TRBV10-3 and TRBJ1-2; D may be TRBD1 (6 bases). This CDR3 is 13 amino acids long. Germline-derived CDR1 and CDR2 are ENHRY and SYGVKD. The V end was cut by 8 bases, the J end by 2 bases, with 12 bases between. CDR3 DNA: TGTGCCATCTCGACTACAGGGAACTATGGCTACACCTTC. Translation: CAISTTGNYGYTF.

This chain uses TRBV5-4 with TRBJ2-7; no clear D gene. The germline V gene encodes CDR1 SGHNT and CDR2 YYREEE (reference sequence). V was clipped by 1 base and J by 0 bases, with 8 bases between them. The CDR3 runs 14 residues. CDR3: CASSLYLSSYEQYF. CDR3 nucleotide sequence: TGTGCCAGCAGCTTGTACTTGAGCTCCTACGAGCAGTACTTC.

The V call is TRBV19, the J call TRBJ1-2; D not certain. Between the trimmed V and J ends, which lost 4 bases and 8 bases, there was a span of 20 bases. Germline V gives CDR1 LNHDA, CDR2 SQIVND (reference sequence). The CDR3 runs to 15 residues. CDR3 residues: CASSTIDKSAGGYTF. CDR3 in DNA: TGTGCCAGTAGTACGATTGACAAGTCTGCTGGGGGCTACACCTTC.

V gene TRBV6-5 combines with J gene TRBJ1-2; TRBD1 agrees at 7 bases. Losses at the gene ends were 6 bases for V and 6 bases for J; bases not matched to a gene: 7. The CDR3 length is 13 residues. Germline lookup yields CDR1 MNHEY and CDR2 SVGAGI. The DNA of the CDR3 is TGTGCCAGCAGGCTACAGGGGTCCAATGGCTACACCTTC. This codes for CASRLQGSNGYTF.

In nucleotides, the CDR3 is TGTGCCAGCAGCTTAATCGGTCTAGCGGGACCCACAGATACGCAGTATTTT. It translates to CASSLIGLAGPTDTQYF. The chain is built from TRBV13 and TRBJ2-3, with 9 positions matching TRBD2. From germline, CDR1 is PRHDT and CDR2 FYEKMQ (reference sequence). The CDR3 contains 17 residues. V dropped 2 bases and J dropped 2; count of bases not matched to a gene: 8.

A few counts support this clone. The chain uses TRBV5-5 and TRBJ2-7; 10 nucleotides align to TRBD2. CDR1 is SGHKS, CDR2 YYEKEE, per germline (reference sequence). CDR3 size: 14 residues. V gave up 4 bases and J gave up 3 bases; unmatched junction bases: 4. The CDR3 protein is CASSLGLADYEQYF. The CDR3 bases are TGTGCCAGCAGCCTTGGACTAGCGGACTACGAGCAGTACTTC.

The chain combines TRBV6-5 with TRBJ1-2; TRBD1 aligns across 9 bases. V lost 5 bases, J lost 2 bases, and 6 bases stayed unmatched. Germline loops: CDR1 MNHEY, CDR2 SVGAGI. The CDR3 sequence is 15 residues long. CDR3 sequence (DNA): TGTGCCAGCAGTACGACAGGGGGTGGGAACTATGGCTACACCTTC. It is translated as CASSTTGGGNYGYTF.

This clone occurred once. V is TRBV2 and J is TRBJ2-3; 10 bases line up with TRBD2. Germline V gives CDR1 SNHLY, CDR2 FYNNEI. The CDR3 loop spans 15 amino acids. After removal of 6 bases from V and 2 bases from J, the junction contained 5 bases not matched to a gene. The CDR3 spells CASRVSGRDTDTQYF. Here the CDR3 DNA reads TGTGCCAGCAGAGTGAGCGGGAGGGACACAGATACGCAGTATTTT.

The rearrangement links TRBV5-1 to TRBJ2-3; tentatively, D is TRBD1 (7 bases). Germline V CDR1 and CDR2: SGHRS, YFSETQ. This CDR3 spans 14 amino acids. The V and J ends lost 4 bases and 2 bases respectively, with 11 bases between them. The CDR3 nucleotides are TGCGCCAGCAGCGCGGGACAGCTCACAGATACGCAGTATTTT. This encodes CASSAGQLTDTQYF.

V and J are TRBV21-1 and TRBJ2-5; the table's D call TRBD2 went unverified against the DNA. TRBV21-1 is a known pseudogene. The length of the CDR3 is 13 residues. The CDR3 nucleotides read TGTGCCAGCACGACGGGAGCAGAGGAGACCCAGTACTTC. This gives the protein CASTTGAEETQYF.

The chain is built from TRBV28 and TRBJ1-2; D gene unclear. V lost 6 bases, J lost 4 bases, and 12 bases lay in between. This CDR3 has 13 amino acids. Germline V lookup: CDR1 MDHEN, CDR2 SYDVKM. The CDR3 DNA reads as TGTGCCAGCAGCATGGGAGGAGGCTATGGCTACACCTTC. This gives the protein CASSMGGGYGYTF.

CDR3 protein: CASSLWGLEETQYF. CDR3 bases: TGCGCCAGCAGCTTGTGGGGACTAGAAGAGACCCAGTACTTC. J is TRBJ2-5 and V is TRBV5-1; 8 nucleotides agree with TRBD2. Germline CDR1 is SGHRS and CDR2 is YFSETQ. V lost 1 base and J lost 3; bases outside the gene matches: 2. The CDR3 runs to 14 residues.

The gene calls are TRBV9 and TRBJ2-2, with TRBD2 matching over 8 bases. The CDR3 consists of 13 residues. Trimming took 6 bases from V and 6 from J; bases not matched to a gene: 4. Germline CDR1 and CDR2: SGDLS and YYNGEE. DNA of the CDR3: TGTGCCAGCAACTCCGGGGGGGCCGGGGAGCTGTTTTTT. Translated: CASNSGGAGELFF.

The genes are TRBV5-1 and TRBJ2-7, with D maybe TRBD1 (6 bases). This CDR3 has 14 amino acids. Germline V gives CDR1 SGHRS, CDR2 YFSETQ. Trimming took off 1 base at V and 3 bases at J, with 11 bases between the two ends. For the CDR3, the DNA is TGCGCCAGCAGCTTGAGCTCAGGGGACTACGAGCAGTACTTC. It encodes CASSLSSGDYEQYF.

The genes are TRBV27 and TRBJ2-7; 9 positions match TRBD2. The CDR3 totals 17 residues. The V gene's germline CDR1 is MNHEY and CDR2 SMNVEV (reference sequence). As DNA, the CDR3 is TGTACCACTCGCTTCTGGCGGGAGGGCCTGAGCTCCTACGAGCAGTACTTC. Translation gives CTTRFWREGLSSYEQYF.

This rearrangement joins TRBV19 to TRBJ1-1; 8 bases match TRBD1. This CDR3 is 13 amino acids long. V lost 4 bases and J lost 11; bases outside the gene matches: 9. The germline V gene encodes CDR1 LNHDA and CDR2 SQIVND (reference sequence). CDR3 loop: CASSTRTGLRAFF. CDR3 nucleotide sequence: TGTGCCAGTAGTACTCGGACAGGGCTCCGGGCTTTCTTT. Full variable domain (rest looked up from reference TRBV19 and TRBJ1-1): DGGITQSPKYLFRKEGQNVTLSCEQNLNHDAMYWYRQDPGQGLRLIYYSQIVNDFQKGDIAEGYSVSREKKESFPLTVTSAQKNPTAFYLCASSTRTGLRAFFGQGTRLTVV.

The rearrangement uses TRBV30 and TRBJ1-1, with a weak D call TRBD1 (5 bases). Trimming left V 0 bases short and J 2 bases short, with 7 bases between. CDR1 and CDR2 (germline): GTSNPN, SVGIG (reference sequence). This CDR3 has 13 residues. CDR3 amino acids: CAWSVQENTEAFF. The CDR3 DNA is TGTGCCTGGAGTGTACAGGAAAACACTGAAGCTTTCTTT.

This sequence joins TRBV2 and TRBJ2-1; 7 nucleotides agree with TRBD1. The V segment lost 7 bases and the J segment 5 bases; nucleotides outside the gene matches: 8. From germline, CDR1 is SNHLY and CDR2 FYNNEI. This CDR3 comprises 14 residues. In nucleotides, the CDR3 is TGTGCCAGCATCATCGGGACAGAAAACAATGAGCAGTTCTTC. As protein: CASIIGTENNEQFF. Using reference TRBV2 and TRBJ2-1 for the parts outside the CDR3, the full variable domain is EPEVTQTPSHQVTQMGQEVILRCVPISNHLYFYWYRQILGQKVEFLVSFYNNEISEKSEIFDDQFSVERPDGSNFTLKIRSTKLEDSAMYFCASIIGTENNEQFFGPGTRLTVL.

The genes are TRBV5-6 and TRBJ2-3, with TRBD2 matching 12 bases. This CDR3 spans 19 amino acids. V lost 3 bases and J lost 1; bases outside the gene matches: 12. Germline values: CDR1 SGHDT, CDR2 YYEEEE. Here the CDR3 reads CASSSSYLLAGGRTDTQYF. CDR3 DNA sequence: TGTGCCAGCAGCTCCTCGTACCTTCTAGCGGGAGGGCGCACAGATACGCAGTATTTT.